These T cell receptor beta chains were read from a single sample in a study of T cell repertoires in cytomegalovirus infection. What these receptors recognize is not known. TCRdb re-called the reads with MiXCR, one entry per CDR3 protein. Seen here are roughly 730,000 distinct CDR3 sequences, around 31% observed once, and the top ten hold roughly 20%. This specimen was cultured PBMCs, taken from culture after CMV antigen stimulation. The source is a human donor in good health (CMV status not recorded). Some clones in this sample may be carry-over from other donors' samples. CDR3s include the opening cysteine and the closing phenylalanine or tryptophan. D genes are given only for firm matches. The size of a clone is reported for some rows only, either as once, few or many, or as a class for expanded clones.

D gene	J gene	V gene	clone size	CDR3 DNA	CDR3 protein
TRBD1	TRBJ1-5	TRBV2	.	TGTGCCAGCAAAGGGGGCAGGGGCAATCAGCCCCAGCATTTT	CASKGGRGNQPQHF
TRBD2	TRBJ2-7	TRBV7-9	few	TGTGCCAGCAGCCTACTCCCGGGACTAGCGGGGTCTTACGAGCAGTACTTC	CASSLLPGLAGSYEQYF
TRBD2	TRBJ2-5	TRBV27	.	TGTGCCAGCAGTTTCCTAGCGGGGCTTCCAGAGACCCAGTACTTC	CASSFLAGLPETQYF
.	TRBJ2-7	TRBV7-9	many	TGTGCCAGCAGCTTAGAGCACGGAGGTTTCTACGAGCAGTACTTC	CASSLEHGGFYEQYF
.	TRBJ2-7	TRBV20-1	.	TGCAGTGGTCGTGCAGGCGTGGTCCCCGAGCAGTACTTC	CSGRAGVVPEQYF
.	TRBJ2-2	TRBV7-9	few	TGTGCCAGCACCGGGGACTTAGAGAACACCGGGGAGCTGTTTTTT	CASTGDLENTGELFF
.	TRBJ1-2	TRBV7-2	.	TGTGCCAGCAGCTCAGGACCTGGCTACACCTTC	CASSSGPGYTF
TRBD1	TRBJ1-5	TRBV12-5	.	TGTGCTAGTGGCACCTCCAGGACAGGGTACCAGCCCCAGCATTTT	CASGTSRTGYQPQHF
TRBD2	TRBJ2-5	TRBV7-2	.	TGTGCCAGCAGCTTAGGTGTCGGTAGCGGGAGCCTCCAAGAGACCCAGTACTTC	CASSLGVGSGSLQETQYF
TRBD1	TRBJ2-5	TRBV7-9	many	TGTGCCAGCAGCTCTCCGGACAGGGCGGGAGAGACCCAGTACTTC	CASSSPDRAGETQYF
TRBD2	TRBJ2-7	TRBV19	.	TGTGCCAGTAGTAGCGGTTCTGGGACTACCTACGTCGAGCAGTACTTC	CASSSGSGTTYVEQYF
.	TRBJ1-5	TRBV6-6	few	TGTGCCAGCAAATGGAGGGGCAGGGTTGAGGGCAATCAGCCCCAGCATTTT	CASKWRGRVEGNQPQHF
.	TRBJ1-1	TRBV12-5	few	TGTGCTAGTGGTTTAAACCCCAGCCCAGCTTTCTTT	CASGLNPSPAFF
.	TRBJ1-4	TRBV6-5	.	TGTGCCAGCAGCGCCGGGACTTTTTTTCCTGCAACTAATGAAAAACTGTTTTTT	CASSAGTFFPATNEKLFF
.	TRBJ2-3	TRBV6-2/TRBV6-3	.	TGTGCCAGCAAGAGGTCGGACTTGAGCACAGATACGCAGTATTTT	CASKRSDLSTDTQYF
.	TRBJ2-7	TRBV7-9	few	TGTGCCAGCAGCTTTGGGGGGAAATACGAGCAGTACTTC	CASSFGGKYEQYF
.	TRBJ2-6	TRBV27	few	TGTGCCAGCAGTTTTAGCGGCAGTACCTCTGGGGCCAACGTCCTGACTTTC	CASSFSGSTSGANVLTF
.	TRBJ2-5	TRBV7-9	few	TGTGCCAGCAGCTTCTTGGGGGAAGGGGCCCAGTACTTC	CASSFLGEGAQYF
TRBD1	TRBJ2-2	TRBV12-3/TRBV12-4	once	TGTGCCAGCAGCCCAAACAGGGGGAACACCGGGGAGCTGTTTTTT	CASSPNRGNTGELFF
.	TRBJ1-3	TRBV7-2	many	TGTGCCAGCAGCCCGGGGACTGGAAACACCATATATTTT	CASSPGTGNTIYF
.	TRBJ1-1	TRBV4-1	.	TGCGCCAGCAGCCAAGATCCGGGAATGGACACTGAAGCTTTCTTT	CASSQDPGMDTEAFF
.	TRBJ1-2	TRBV20-1	few	TGCAGTGCCGCCCGACAGGACACGAACTATGGCTACACCTTC	CSAARQDTNYGYTF
.	TRBJ1-2	TRBV4-1	.	TGTGCCAGCAGCCAAGACATCTATGGCTACACCTTC	CASSQDIYGYTF
.	TRBJ2-2	TRBV30	.	TGTGCCTGGATCCCGAGTTACGTCGGGGAGCTGTTTTTT	CAWIPSYVGELFF
TRBD1	TRBJ2-5	TRBV4-1	.	TGCGCCAGCAGCCAGGGCGACAGGGACCAAGAGACCCAGTACTTC	CASSQGDRDQETQYF
TRBD2	TRBJ2-1	TRBV20-1	.	TGCAGTGCTTGGACTAGCGGGGGGGCCCATCCAGCCTACAATGAGCAGTTCTTC	CSAWTSGGAHPAYNEQFF
.	TRBJ2-2	TRBV7-9	.	TGTGCCAGCAGCCACCACAGGGGAGGGGACACCGGGGAGCTGTTTTTT	CASSHHRGGDTGELFF
.	TRBJ2-3	TRBV6-5	.	TGTGCCAGCAGTTACCTCCGAGCGGCAACAGATACGCAGTATTTT	CASSYLRAATDTQYF
.	TRBJ2-7	TRBV7-2	many	TGTGCCACCTCCATCGGACGCTACGAGCAGTACTTC	CATSIGRYEQYF
.	TRBJ2-7	TRBV11-2	.	TGTGCCAGCAGCTTAGTGGGGACCAGCTCCTACGAGCAGTACTTC	CASSLVGTSSYEQYF
TRBD1	TRBJ1-2	TRBV19	.	TGTGCCAGTCGGGACAGGGCCTATGGCTACACCTTC	CASRDRAYGYTF
.	TRBJ1-1	TRBV6-5	.	TGTGCCAGCAGTTACTCATGGGGGGCAGGCTGGGGTGAAGCTTTCTTT	CASSYSWGAGWGEAFF
.	TRBJ1-1	TRBV7-2	few	TGTGCCAGCAGCCCCCGGACGGCTGGGACTGAAGCTTTCTTT	CASSPRTAGTEAFF
.	TRBJ2-7	TRBV7-3	.	TGTGCCAGCAGCTTAGTTGGGCGGTATGTCCACGAGCAGTACTTC	CASSLVGRYVHEQYF
.	TRBJ2-3	TRBV7-9	.	TGTGCCAGCAGCTTCACGACATTGGATACGCAGTATTTT	CASSFTTLDTQYF
.	TRBJ2-2	TRBV6-2/TRBV6-3	.	TGTGCCAGCAGTTACCCGCCGGGGCGGGGGAACACCGGGGAGCTGTTTTTT	CASSYPPGRGNTGELFF
.	TRBJ1-5	TRBV28	.	TGTGCCAGCACCCTTAAAAGGGGTTTTGGTCAGCCCCAGCATTTT	CASTLKRGFGQPQHF
TRBD1	TRBJ1-1	TRBV7-2	many	TGTGCCAGCAGCTTCCTGGACAGGGGAGATAGGTGGACTGAAGCTTTCTTT	CASSFLDRGDRWTEAFF
.	TRBJ2-3	TRBV9	.	TGTGCCAGCAGCGTAGGTGGCGGTTACACAGATACGCAGTATTTT	CASSVGGGYTDTQYF
TRBD2	TRBJ2-7	TRBV7-2	.	TGTGCCAGCAGCTGGGGACTAGCCTCCTACGAGCAGTACTTC	CASSWGLASYEQYF
.	TRBJ2-3	TRBV11-2	.	TGTGCCAGCAGCTTAGGGTCAGTAGCGTCAGATACGCAGTATTTT	CASSLGSVASDTQYF
.	TRBJ1-6	TRBV6-5	.	TGTGCCAGCAGTTACCGAGGGGGTTTGAATTCACCCCTCCACTTT	CASSYRGGLNSPLHF
.	TRBJ1-5	TRBV29-1	few	TGCAGCGTTGAAGAAATTAGAGGACAGCGGAGCCAGCCCCAGCATTTT	CSVEEIRGQRSQPQHF
TRBD1	TRBJ1-4	TRBV2	few	TGTGCCACCGGTGGGACAGGGAATGAAAAACTGTTTTTT	CATGGTGNEKLFF
.	TRBJ1-1	TRBV6-1	few	TGTGCCACCCTGCGGACATATTCTGAAGCTTTCTTT	CATLRTYSEAFF
.	TRBJ1-2	TRBV4-1	few	TGCGCCAGCAGCCAAGGGGGTGGCAGAGGGCACTATGGCTACACCTTC	CASSQGGGRGHYGYTF
.	TRBJ2-1	TRBV24-1	.	TGTGCCACCAGTGATGGGCCCCGAAGTGGGCACAATGAGCAGTTCTTC	CATSDGPRSGHNEQFF
TRBD1	TRBJ1-2	TRBV5-1	.	TGCGCCAGCAGCCAGGGGGCGGGAGACTATGGCTACACCTTC	CASSQGAGDYGYTF
.	TRBJ2-2	TRBV6-2/TRBV6-3	.	TGTGCCAGCAGTTATGGACAGCCCGGGGAGCTGTTTTTT	CASSYGQPGELFF
TRBD1	TRBJ1-2	TRBV20-1	once	TGCAGTGCTAGAGATCCGACAGGGGGATATGGCTACACCTTC	CSARDPTGGYGYTF
TRBD1	TRBJ1-2	TRBV7-8	few	TGTGCCAGCAGCTTGGGGGGGGGACAGTCCATCGCCGGGGGCTACACCTTC	CASSLGGGQSIAGGYTF
.	TRBJ1-1	TRBV7-8	many	TGTGCCAGCAGATCCACAGGGAACACTGAAGCTTTCTTT	CASRSTGNTEAFF